This T cell receptor beta chain stems from a study of blood T cell repertoires in COVID-19. Study summary: There were acute and convalescent COVID-19 samples, and they came from the United States, Italy and Spain. From T cells, B-cell-depleted T cells, or PBMCs came the material, which was cDNA or gDNA.

CDR1 is SGHRS and CDR2 is YFSETQ in the germline V gene. Trimming took 0 bases from V and 4 from J; bases not matched to a gene: 4. The CDR3 extends over 14 amino acids. Authors' data handling: For nucleated cells, counts were estimated from reference gene primer amplification. Data came from immunoSEQ multiplex PCR; TCRdb stores just in-frame clones and leaves some out. The V and J calls and clone size were taken over from that table, and D and trimming were inferred from the DNA. The data contain tens of thousands of clones, more than 80% of them singletons. Sequencing input: peripheral blood. The gene calls are TRBV5-1 and TRBJ2-7; 7 nucleotides agree with TRBD1. This receptor was identified in a woman aged 55-75 years with acute or convalescent COVID-19. The CDR3 region is CASSLGQGLYEQYF. In nucleotides, the CDR3 is TGCGCCAGCAGCTTGGGACAGGGATTGTACGAGCAGTACTTC.